This TCR beta chain was sequenced for a study of blood T cell repertoires in COVID-19. Study information: The United States, Italy and Spain provided the acute and convalescent COVID-19 samples. PBMCs, B-cell-depleted T cells, or T cells provided the cDNA or gDNA that made up the material.

Trimming took off 1 base at V and 3 bases at J, with 13 bases between the two ends. The CDR3 is 16 residues long. Germline assignment: CDR1 SGHVS and CDR2 FQNEAQ. In the authors' methods: It was from reference gene primer amplification that nucleated cell counts were estimated. Sequenced by immunoSEQ multiplex PCR; TCRdb stores in-frame clones only, minus some. V and J calls and clone size are copied from that table; D and trimming were computed from the DNA. This table holds 280,000 or so clones, nearly 90% found once. This receptor was taken from a young man with active or convalescent COVID-19. The V and J genes are TRBV7-8 and TRBJ2-1, with D perhaps TRBD2 (6 bases). The source material was peripheral blood. CDR3 in amino acids: CASSLGSGPVYNEQFF. The DNA of the CDR3 is TGTGCCAGCAGCTTAGGCAGCGGGCCAGTCTACAATGAGCAGTTCTTC.